The sequence of this TCR beta chain was determined in a study of cytomegalovirus exposure and HLA in healthy donors. The wider study: Early on, a data release was issued that held some 91 million unique TCRs from HLA-typed donors. Whole-study results and caveats: Among the most significant clusters, several appeared linked to common viral pathogens in a later analysis.

This CDR3 contains 20 residues. CDR1 and CDR2 (germline): LGHNA, YSLEER. V shed 0 bases and J 0 bases; nucleotides not matched to a gene: 8. A multiplex PCR was run with 60 Vbeta primers and 13 Jbeta primers. The assay was immunoSEQ multiplex PCR, and TCRdb's table has in-frame clones only and misses some. The sample has about 160,000 clones, roughly two thirds seen once. Remarks on this clone: Its antigen is unknown.

This chain joins TRBV4-3 and TRBJ2-1; 13 bases match TRBD2. This receptor was taken from a woman aged 25 to 39 in good health and CMV-seronegative. The sample taken for sequencing was PBMCs. CDR3 DNA: TGCGCCAGCAGCCAAGATGGGACTAGCGGGGTACTGAGCTCCTACAATGAGCAGTTCTTC. It specifies CASSQDGTSGVLSSYNEQFF.